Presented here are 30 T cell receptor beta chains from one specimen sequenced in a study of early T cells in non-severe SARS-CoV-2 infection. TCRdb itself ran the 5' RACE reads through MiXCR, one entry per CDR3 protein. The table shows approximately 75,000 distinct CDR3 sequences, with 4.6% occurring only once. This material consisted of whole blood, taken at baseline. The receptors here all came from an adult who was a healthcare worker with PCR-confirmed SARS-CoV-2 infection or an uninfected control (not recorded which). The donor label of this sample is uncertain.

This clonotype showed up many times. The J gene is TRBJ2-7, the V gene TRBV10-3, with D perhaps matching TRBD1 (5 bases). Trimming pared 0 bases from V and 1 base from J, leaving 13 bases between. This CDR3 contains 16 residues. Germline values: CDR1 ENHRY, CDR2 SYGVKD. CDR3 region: CAISESGHGASYEQYF. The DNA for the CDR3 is TGTGCCATCAGTGAGTCTGGCCATGGGGCATCCTACGAGCAGTACTTC.

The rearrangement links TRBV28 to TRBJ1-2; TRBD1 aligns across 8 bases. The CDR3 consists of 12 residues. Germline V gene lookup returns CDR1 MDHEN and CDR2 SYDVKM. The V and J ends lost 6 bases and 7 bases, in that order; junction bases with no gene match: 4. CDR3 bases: TGTGCCAGCAGGCAGACAGGGGTTGGCTACACCTTC. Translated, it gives CASRQTGVGYTF.

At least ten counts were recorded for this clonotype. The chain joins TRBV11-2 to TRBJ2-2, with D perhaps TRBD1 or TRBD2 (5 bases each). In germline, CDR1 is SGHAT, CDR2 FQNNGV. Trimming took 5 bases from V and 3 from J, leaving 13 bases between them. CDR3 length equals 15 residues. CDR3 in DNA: TGTGCCAGCAGCACGTCCGGGACCCACACCGGGGAGCTGTTTTTT. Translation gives CASSTSGTHTGELFF. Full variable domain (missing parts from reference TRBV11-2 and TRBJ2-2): EAGVAQSPRYKIIEKRQSVAFWCNPISGHATLYWYQQILGQGPKLLIQFQNNGVVDDSQLPKDRFSAERLKGVDSTLKIQPAKLEDSAVYLCASSTSGTHTGELFFGEGSRLTVL.

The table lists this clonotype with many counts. The CDR3 loop reads CASNRQGALANTEAFF. CDR3 DNA: TGTGCCAGCAACCGACAGGGGGCGTTGGCTAACACTGAAGCTTTCTTT. The gene calls are TRBV12-3 or TRBV12-4 and TRBJ1-1; TRBD1 agrees at 10 bases. The CDR3 is made up of 16 amino acids. Unmatched junction bases numbered 10, after V lost 7 bases and J lost 2 bases.

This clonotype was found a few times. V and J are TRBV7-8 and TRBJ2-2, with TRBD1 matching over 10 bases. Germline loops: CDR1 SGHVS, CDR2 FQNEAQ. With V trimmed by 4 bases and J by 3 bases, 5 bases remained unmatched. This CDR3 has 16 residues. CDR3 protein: CASSSRQGADTGELFF. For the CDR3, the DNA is TGTGCCAGCAGCTCTCGACAGGGGGCGGACACCGGGGAGCTGTTTTTT.

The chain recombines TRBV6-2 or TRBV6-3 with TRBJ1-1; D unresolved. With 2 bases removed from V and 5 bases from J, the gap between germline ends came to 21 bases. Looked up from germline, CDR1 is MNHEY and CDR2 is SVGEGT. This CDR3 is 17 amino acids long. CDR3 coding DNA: TGTGCCAGCAGTTACAACTTTCTTAAGGCTGTTTGGACTGAAGCTTTCTTT. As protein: CASSYNFLKAVWTEAFF.

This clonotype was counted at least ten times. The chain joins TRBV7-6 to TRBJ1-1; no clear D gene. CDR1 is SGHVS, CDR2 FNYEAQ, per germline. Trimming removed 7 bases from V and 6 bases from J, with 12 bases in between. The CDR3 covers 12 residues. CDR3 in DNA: TGTGCCAGCACCCGACATGAGGCTGAAGCTTTCTTT. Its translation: CASTRHEAEAFF.

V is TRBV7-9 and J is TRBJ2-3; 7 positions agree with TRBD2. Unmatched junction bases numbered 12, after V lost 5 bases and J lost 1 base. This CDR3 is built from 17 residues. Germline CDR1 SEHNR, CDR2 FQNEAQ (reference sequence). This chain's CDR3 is CASSAREGPAGTDTQYF. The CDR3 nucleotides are TGTGCCAGCAGCGCCAGGGAGGGGCCCGCGGGCACAGATACGCAGTATTTT.

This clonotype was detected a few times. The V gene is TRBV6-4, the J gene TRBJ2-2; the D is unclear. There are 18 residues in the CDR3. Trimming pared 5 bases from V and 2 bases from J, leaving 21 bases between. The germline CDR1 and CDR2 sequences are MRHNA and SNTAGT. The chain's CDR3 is CASSLFFFRRSNTGELFF. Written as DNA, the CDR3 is TGTGCCAGCAGTCTGTTTTTCTTCCGACGGTCCAACACCGGGGAGCTGTTTTTT.

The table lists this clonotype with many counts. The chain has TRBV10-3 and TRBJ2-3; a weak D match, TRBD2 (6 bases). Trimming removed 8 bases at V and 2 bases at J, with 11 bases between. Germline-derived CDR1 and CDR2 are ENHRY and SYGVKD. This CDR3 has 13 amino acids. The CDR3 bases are TGTGCCATCGGGGCGGGGTTCACAGATACGCAGTATTTT. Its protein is CAIGAGFTDTQYF.

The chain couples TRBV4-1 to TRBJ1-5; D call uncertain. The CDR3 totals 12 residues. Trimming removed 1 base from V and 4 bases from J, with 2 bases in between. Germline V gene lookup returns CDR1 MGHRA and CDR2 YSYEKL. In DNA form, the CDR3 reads TGCGCCAGCAGCCAAGCGAATCAGCCCCAGCATTTT. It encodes CASSQANQPQHF.

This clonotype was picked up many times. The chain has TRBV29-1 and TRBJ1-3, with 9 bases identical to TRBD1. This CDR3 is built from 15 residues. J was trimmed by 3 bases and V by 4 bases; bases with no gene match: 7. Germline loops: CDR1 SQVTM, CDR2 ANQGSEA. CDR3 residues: CSVARTGADGNTIYF. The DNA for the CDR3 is TGCAGCGTTGCGAGGACAGGGGCCGATGGAAACACCATATATTTT.

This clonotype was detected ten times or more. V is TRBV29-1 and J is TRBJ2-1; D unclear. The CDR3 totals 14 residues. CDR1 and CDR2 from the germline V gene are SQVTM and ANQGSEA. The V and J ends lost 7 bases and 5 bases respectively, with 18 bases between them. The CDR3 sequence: CSGWLTRNNNEQFF. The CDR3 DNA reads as TGCAGCGGTTGGTTGACGCGAAATAACAATGAGCAGTTCTTC.

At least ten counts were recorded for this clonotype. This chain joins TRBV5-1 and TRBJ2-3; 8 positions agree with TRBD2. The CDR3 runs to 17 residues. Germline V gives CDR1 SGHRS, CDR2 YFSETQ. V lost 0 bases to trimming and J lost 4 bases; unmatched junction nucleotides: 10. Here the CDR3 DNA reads TGCGCCAGCAGCTTGGCCGGACGGGGGGGCCTAGCAGATACGCAGTATTTT. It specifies CASSLAGRGGLADTQYF.

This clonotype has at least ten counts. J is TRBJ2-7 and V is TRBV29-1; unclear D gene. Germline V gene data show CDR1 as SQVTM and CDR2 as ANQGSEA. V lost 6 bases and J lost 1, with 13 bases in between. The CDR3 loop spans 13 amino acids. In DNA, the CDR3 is TGCAGCGTCAACGGAGACGGGTCCTACGAGCAGTACTTC. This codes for CSVNGDGSYEQYF.

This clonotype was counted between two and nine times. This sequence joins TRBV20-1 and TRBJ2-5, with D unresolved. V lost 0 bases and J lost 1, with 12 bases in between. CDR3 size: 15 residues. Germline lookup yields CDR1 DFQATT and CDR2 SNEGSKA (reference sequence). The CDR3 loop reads CSARDPGTFQETQYF. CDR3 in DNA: TGCAGTGCTAGAGATCCAGGAACCTTCCAAGAGACCCAGTACTTC.

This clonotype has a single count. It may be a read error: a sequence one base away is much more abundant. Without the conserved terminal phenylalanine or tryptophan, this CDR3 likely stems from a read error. The CDR3 reads CASSLTGTDTGELFL. The CDR3 coding sequence is TGTGCTAGCAGCTTAACGGGGACGGACACCGGGGAGCTGTTTTTA. This rearrangement joins TRBV7-7 to TRBJ2-2; TRBD1 or TRBD2 may be the D gene (5 bases each). CDR3 length: 15 residues. Germline V gene data show CDR1 as SSHAT and CDR2 as FNYEAQ (reference sequence).

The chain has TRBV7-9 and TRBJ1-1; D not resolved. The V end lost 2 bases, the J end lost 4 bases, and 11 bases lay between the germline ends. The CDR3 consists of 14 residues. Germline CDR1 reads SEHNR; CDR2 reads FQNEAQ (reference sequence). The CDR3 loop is CASSLPGGSTEAFF. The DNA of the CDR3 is TGTGCCAGCAGCTTACCAGGAGGGTCCACTGAAGCTTTCTTT.

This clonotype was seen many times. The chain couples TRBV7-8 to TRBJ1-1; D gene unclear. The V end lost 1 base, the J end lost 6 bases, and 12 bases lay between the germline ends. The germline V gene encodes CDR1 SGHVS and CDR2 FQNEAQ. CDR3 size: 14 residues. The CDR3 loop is CASSLVFGWAEAFF. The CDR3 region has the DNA TGTGCCAGCAGCTTAGTGTTTGGTTGGGCTGAAGCTTTCTTT.

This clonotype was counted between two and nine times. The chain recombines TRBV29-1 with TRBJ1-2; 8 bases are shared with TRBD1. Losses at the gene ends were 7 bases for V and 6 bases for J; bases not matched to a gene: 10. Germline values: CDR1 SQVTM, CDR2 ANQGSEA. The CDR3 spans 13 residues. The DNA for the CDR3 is TGCAGCGCAACCCAGGGGGCAGGGGATGGCTACACCTTC. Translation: CSATQGAGDGYTF.

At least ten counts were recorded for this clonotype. The CDR3 sequence: CSVLRRTGSSGANVLTF. In nucleotides, the CDR3 is TGCAGCGTCCTAAGGCGGACAGGAAGCTCTGGGGCCAACGTCCTGACTTTC. The rearrangement joins TRBV29-1 to TRBJ2-6, with 7 bases fitting TRBD1. Germline V gives CDR1 SQVTM, CDR2 ANQGSEA. This CDR3 has 17 residues. J lost 0 bases, V lost 6 bases, and 11 bases had no gene match.

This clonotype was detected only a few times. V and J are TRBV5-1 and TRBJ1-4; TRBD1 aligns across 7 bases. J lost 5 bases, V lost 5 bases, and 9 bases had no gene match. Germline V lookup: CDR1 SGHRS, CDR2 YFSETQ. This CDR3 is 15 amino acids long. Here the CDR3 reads CASRRRDSPNEKLFF. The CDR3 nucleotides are TGCGCCAGCAGAAGACGGGACAGCCCGAATGAAAAACTGTTTTTT.

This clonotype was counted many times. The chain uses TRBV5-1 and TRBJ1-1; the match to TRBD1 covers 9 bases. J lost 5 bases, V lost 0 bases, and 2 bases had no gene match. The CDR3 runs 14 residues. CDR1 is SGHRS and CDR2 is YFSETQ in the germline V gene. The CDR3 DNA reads TGCGCCAGCAGCTTGGCCGGGACAGGGACTGAAGCTTTCTTT. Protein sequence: CASSLAGTGTEAFF. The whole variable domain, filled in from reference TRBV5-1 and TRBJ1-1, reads KAGVTQTPRYLIKTRGQQVTLSCSPISGHRSVSWYQQTPGQGLQFLFEYFSETQRNKGNFPGRFSGRQFSNSRSEMNVSTLELGDSALYLCASSLAGTGTEAFFGQGTRLTVV.

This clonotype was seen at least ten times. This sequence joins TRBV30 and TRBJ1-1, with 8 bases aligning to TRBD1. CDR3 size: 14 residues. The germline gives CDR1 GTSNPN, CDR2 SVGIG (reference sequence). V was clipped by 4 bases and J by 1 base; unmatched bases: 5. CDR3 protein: CAWTQGAWNTEAFF. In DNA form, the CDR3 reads TGTGCCTGGACTCAGGGGGCGTGGAACACTGAAGCTTTCTTT.

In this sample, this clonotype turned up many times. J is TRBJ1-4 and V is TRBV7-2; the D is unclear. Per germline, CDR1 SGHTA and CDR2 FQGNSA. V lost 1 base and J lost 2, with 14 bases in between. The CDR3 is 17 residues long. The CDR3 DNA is TGTGCCAGCAGCTTAGGGCCGACGGGAGGTACTAATGAAAAACTGTTTTTT. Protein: CASSLGPTGGTNEKLFF.

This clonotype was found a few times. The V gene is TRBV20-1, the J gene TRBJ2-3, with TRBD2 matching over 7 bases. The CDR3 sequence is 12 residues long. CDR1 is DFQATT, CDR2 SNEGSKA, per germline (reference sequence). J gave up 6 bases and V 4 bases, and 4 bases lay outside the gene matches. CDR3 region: CSANGGGDTQYF. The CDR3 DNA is TGCAGTGCTAACGGGGGAGGGGATACGCAGTATTTT.

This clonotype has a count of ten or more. CDR3 protein: CASSFGYQGEKLFF. The CDR3 coding sequence is TGTGCCAGCAGCTTCGGTTACCAAGGTGAAAAACTGTTTTTT. The chain combines TRBV5-6 with TRBJ1-4; D remains ambiguous. This CDR3 has 14 residues. Germline assignment: CDR1 SGHDT and CDR2 YYEEEE. V shed 2 bases and J shed 7 bases, with 12 bases lying between them.

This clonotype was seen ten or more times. The CDR3 region is CASSLGTRETQYF. CDR3 sequence (DNA): TGTGCCAGCAGCTTAGGGACTCGGGAGACCCAGTACTTC. The chain uses TRBV7-2 and TRBJ2-5; possible D gene TRBD2, 5 bases. Trimming shortened V by 1 base and J by 5 bases, and 8 bases separated the two germline ends. The germline CDR1 and CDR2 sequences are SGHTA and FQGNSA. This CDR3 spans 13 amino acids.

The CDR3 sequence: CASTPRIMNTEAFF. CDR3 DNA sequence: TGCGCCAGCACCCCTCGGATAATGAACACTGAAGCTTTCTTT. The chain carries TRBV5-1 and TRBJ1-1; D gene uncertain. The germline V and J ends were trimmed by 6 bases and 0 bases, with 12 bases remaining between them. Per the germline V gene, CDR1 is SGHRS and CDR2 is YFSETQ. There are 14 residues in the CDR3. Supplemented by reference TRBV5-1 and TRBJ1-1, the full variable domain reads KAGVTQTPRYLIKTRGQQVTLSCSPISGHRSVSWYQQTPGQGLQFLFEYFSETQRNKGNFPGRFSGRQFSNSRSEMNVSTLELGDSALYLCASTPRIMNTEAFFGQGTRLTVV.

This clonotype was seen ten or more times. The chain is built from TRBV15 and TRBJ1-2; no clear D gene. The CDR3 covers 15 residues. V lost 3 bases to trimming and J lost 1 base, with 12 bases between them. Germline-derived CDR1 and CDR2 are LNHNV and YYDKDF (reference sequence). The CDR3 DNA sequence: TGTGCCACCAGCAGTGACGACGGGAATAACTATGGCTACACCTTC. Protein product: CATSSDDGNNYGYTF.